Presented here are 18 T cell receptor beta chains from one specimen sequenced in a study of T cell responses to AZD1222 COVID-19 vaccine (dated by TCRdb to 2020 to 2023). The library was built by means of the immunoSEQ multiplex PCR assay. TCRdb stores this immuneACCESS table with in-frame sequences only. Part of the clones is absent; in the studies checked, under half of the shortfall reflects unresolved V genes, and no reason is known for the rest. This sample gives about 75,000 clones in total; 88% of them show up just once. The top ten clones comprise more than 8% of the sample. Explained via the paper, the time point label denotes: about 28 days (+/-7) after the second vaccine dose. The treatment or condition label on this specimen signifies: meningococcal conjugate vaccine given as trial control. The sample in question was peripheral blood, obtained 28 days after the second dose of the MenACWY control vaccine. The receptors were sampled from an adult who received the MenACWY meningococcal vaccine as a control.

The CDR3 loop reads CASSSPGGANTGELFF. The CDR3 DNA reads TGTGCCAGCAGTTCTCCCGGGGGAGCGAACACCGGGGAGCTGTTTTTT. V is TRBV6-5 and J is TRBJ2-2, with D maybe TRBD2 (6 bases). Per germline, CDR1 MNHEY and CDR2 SVGAGI. The V end lost 4 bases, the J end lost 0 bases, and 12 bases lay between the germline ends. This CDR3 contains 16 residues.

The chain recombines TRBV11-2 with TRBJ2-7, with D unclear. Deletions cut 5 bases from V and 6 bases from J, with 8 bases between. The length of the CDR3 is 11 residues. Germline V CDR1 and CDR2: SGHAT, FQNNGV. CDR3 sequence (DNA): TGTGCCAGCAGCCAGCCCAGCGAGCAGTACTTC. It encodes CASSQPSEQYF.

The rearrangement links TRBV27 to TRBJ2-1; 10 nucleotides match TRBD2. The germline V gene encodes CDR1 MNHEY and CDR2 SMNVEV (reference sequence). Trimming took 6 bases from V and 5 from J; bases not matched to a gene: 4. This CDR3 is 14 amino acids long. CDR3 bases: TGTGCCAGCAGGCTAGCGGGGGAACACAATGAGCAGTTCTTC. This translates into CASRLAGEHNEQFF.

The J gene is TRBJ1-1, the V gene TRBV24-1; D gene ambiguous. V lost 4 bases and J lost 8, with 13 bases in between. CDR1 is KGHDR and CDR2 is SFDVKD in the germline V gene. The CDR3 length is 13 residues. The CDR3 sequence is CATSEKMTGEAFF. The CDR3 nucleotides read TGTGCCACCAGTGAAAAAATGACGGGAGAAGCTTTCTTT.

This chain links TRBV5-1 with TRBJ2-5; the match to TRBD1 covers 7 bases. Trimming removed 4 bases from V and 3 bases from J; junction bases left unmatched: 9. Germline V gene sequence: CDR1 SGHRS, CDR2 YFSETQ. There are 15 residues in the CDR3. CDR3 coding DNA: TGCGCCAGCAGCATCTCCGGGACAGACAAAGAGACCCAGTACTTC. Translating it yields CASSISGTDKETQYF. Looking up the rest from reference TRBV5-1 and TRBJ2-5 gives the full variable domain: KAGVTQTPRYLIKTRGQQVTLSCSPISGHRSVSWYQQTPGQGLQFLFEYFSETQRNKGNFPGRFSGRQFSNSRSEMNVSTLELGDSALYLCASSISGTDKETQYFGPGTRLLVL.

J is TRBJ1-2 and V is TRBV6-2 or TRBV6-3; the D gene is possibly TRBD1 (6 bases). The CDR3 is 13 amino acids. Germline V gene data show CDR1 as MNHEY and CDR2 as SVGEGT. The ends were cut back, 5 bases at V and 4 bases at J, with 11 bases in the middle. The CDR3 coding sequence is TGTGCCAGCAGTGCGGGAGGGGGCTATGGCTACACCTTC. This sequence encodes CASSAGGGYGYTF.

The V and J genes are TRBV5-1 and TRBJ2-5, with 9 bases aligning to TRBD2. Per the germline V gene, CDR1 is SGHRS and CDR2 is YFSETQ. This CDR3 is 13 amino acids long. With V trimmed by 4 bases and J by 5 bases, 3 bases remained unmatched. The CDR3 loop is CASSRTSGETQYF. The CDR3 DNA reads as TGCGCCAGCAGCCGTACTAGCGGGGAGACCCAGTACTTC.

The chain employs TRBV6-6 and TRBJ2-3; D is perhaps TRBD1 (6 bases). This CDR3 is built from 15 residues. Germline V gives CDR1 MNHNY, CDR2 SVGAGI (reference sequence). Trimming removed 4 bases from V and 0 bases from J, with 11 bases in between. CDR3 residues: CASSFRDTSTDTQYF. The CDR3 region has the DNA TGTGCCAGCAGTTTTCGGGACACCAGCACAGATACGCAGTATTTT.

The chain combines TRBV3-1 (or the pseudogene TRBV3-2) with TRBJ2-4; TRBD1 aligns across 7 bases. CDR3 length: 16 amino acids. V lost 2 bases, J lost 4 bases, and 8 bases stayed unmatched. The germline V gene encodes CDR1 LGHDT and CDR2 YNNKEL (reference sequence). CDR3 protein: CASSQKTPGQKNIQYF. DNA for the CDR3: TGTGCCAGCAGCCAAAAAACCCCGGGACAGAAAAACATTCAGTACTTC.

The chain has TRBV12-3 or TRBV12-4 and TRBJ2-7, with D tentatively TRBD2 (6 bases). Trimming removed 6 bases from V and 2 bases from J, with 11 bases in between. The CDR3 extends over 13 amino acids. Written as DNA, the CDR3 is TGTGCCAGCAGCGCGGGATTCGCCTACGAGCAGTACTTC. It codes for CASSAGFAYEQYF.

This clone has more than one count but fewer than ten. At one of its ends the junction is not consistent with the germline gene, which may arise from a read error. The rearrangement links TRBV27 to TRBJ1-1; D remains ambiguous. The germline gives CDR1 MNHEY, CDR2 SMNVEV (reference sequence). This CDR3 region has 12 residues. The CDR3: CASSLSGRPILF. CDR3 in DNA: TGTGCCAGCAGTTTATCGGGCAGGCCTATTCTCTTT.

The genes are TRBV7-3 and TRBJ1-2, with TRBD1 as a possible D gene (5 bases). Trimming left V 2 bases short and J 2 bases short, with 9 bases between. This CDR3 has 14 residues. Germline CDR1 and CDR2: SGHTA and FQGTGA. CDR3 sequence reads: CASSLDSSNYGYTF. DNA of the CDR3: TGTGCCAGCAGCTTAGACAGCAGCAACTATGGCTACACCTTC.

The rearrangement joins TRBV7-3 to TRBJ1-6; 7 bases agree with TRBD1. CDR3 length equals 16 residues. V lost 5 bases to trimming and J lost 5 bases; unmatched junction nucleotides: 9. CDR1 and CDR2 (germline): SGHTA, FQGTGA. The DNA for the CDR3 is TGTGCCAGCAGCGAGGGGGCCCCTGGGGATAATTCACCCCTCCACTTT. Residues: CASSEGAPGDNSPLHF.

V and J are TRBV6-2 or TRBV6-3 and TRBJ1-2; D remains ambiguous. Germline lookup yields CDR1 MNHEY and CDR2 SVGEGT. V was trimmed by 4 bases and J by 2 bases, leaving 17 bases between them. The CDR3 totals 16 residues. CDR3 bases: TGTGCCAGCAGTTCCCTCGACTTCGATGGGAACTATGGCTACACCTTC. This encodes CASSSLDFDGNYGYTF.

The V call is TRBV19, the J call TRBJ2-7, with 9 bases lining up with TRBD1. CDR1 and CDR2 from the germline V gene are LNHDA and SQIVND (reference sequence). Trimming removed 4 bases from V and 2 bases from J; junction bases left unmatched: 6. The CDR3 has 15 residues. The CDR3, as DNA: TGTGCCAGTAGTACACCGGGACAGGGAACCTACGAGCAGTACTTC. Translated: CASSTPGQGTYEQYF.

The chain links TRBV7-2 to TRBJ1-3; D is undetermined. The CDR3 consists of 16 residues. Germline V gene data show CDR1 as SGHTA and CDR2 as FQGNSA. Trimming removed 7 bases at V and 1 base at J, with 17 bases between. The CDR3 sequence is CASTPDRRRSGNTIYF. The CDR3 region has the DNA TGTGCCAGCACCCCGGATCGAAGGAGGTCTGGAAACACCATATATTTT.

The chain combines TRBV30 with TRBJ1-6; the D is unclear. Germline CDR1 reads GTSNPN; CDR2 reads SVGIG (reference sequence). The CDR3 is made up of 12 amino acids. With 2 bases removed from V and 10 bases from J, the gap between germline ends came to 9 bases. CDR3 protein: CAWSMAGSPLHF. In DNA form, the CDR3 reads TGTGCCTGGAGTATGGCCGGATCACCCCTCCACTTT.

This clone has a handful of counts. This chain uses TRBV29-1 with TRBJ2-6; D not certain. Per germline, CDR1 SQVTM and CDR2 ANQGSEA. V lost 4 bases and J 0 bases, leaving 4 bases between the germline ends. The CDR3 runs to 13 residues. In DNA, the CDR3 is TGCAGCGTTGCCAGCTCTGGGGCCAACGTCCTGACTTTC. Protein product: CSVASSGANVLTF.